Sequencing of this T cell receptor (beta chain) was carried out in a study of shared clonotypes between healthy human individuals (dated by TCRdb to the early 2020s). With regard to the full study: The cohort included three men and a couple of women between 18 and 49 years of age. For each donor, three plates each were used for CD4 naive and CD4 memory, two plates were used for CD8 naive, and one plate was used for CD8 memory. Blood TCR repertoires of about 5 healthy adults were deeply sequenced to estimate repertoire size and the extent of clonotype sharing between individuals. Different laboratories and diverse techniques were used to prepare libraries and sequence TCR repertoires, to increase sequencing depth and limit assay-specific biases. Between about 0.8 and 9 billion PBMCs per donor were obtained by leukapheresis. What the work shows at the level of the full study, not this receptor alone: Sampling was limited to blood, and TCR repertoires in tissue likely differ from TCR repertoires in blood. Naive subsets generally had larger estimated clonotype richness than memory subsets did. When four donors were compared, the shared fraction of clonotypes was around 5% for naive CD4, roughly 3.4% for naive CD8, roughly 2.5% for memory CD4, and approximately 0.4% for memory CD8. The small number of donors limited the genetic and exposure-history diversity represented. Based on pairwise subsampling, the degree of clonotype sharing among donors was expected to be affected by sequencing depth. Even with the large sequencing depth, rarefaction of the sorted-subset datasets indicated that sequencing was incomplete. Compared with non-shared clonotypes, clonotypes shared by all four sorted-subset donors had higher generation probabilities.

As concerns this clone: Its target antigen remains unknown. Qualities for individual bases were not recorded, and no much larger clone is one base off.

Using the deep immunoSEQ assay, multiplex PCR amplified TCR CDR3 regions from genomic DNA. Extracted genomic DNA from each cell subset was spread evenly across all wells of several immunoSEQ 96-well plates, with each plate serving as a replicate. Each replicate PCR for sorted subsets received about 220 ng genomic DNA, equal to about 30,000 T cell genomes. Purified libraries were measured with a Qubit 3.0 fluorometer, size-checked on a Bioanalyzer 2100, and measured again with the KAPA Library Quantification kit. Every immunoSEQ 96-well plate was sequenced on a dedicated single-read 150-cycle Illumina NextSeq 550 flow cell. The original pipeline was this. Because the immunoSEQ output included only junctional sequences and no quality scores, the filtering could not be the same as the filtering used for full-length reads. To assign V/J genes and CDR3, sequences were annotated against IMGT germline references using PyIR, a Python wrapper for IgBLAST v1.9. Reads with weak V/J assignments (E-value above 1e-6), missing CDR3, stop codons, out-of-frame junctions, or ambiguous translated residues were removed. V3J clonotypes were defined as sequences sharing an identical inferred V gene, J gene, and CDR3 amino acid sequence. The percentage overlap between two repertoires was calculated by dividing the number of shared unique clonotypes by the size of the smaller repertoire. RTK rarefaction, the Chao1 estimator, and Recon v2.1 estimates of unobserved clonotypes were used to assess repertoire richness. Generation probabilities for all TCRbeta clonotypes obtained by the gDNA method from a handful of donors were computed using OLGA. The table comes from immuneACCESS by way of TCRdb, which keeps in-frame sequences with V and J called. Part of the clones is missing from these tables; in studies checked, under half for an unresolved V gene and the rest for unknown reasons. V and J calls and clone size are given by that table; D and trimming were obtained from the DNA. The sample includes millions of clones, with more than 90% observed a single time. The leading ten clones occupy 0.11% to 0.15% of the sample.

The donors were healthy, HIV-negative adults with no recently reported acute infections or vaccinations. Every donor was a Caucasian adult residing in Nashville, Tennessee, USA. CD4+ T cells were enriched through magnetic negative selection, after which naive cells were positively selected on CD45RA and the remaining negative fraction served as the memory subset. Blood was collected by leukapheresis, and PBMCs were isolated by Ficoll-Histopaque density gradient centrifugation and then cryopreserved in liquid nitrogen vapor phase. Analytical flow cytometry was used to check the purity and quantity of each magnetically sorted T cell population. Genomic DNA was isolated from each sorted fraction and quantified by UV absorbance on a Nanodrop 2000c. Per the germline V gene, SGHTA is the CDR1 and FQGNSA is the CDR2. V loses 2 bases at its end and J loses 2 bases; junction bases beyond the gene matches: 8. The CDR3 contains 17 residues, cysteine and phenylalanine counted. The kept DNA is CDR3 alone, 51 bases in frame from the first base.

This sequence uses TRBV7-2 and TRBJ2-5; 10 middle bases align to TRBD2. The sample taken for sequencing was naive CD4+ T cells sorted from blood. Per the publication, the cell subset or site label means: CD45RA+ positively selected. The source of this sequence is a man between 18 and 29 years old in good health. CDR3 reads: CASSLKLTSGRQETQYF. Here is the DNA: TGTGCCAGCAGCTTAAAGTTGACTAGCGGGCGGCAAGAGACCCAGTACTTC.